The 30 T cell receptor beta chains below were found in one sample sequenced in a study of T cell changes during pregnancy in multiple sclerosis. TCRdb's table, derived via immunoSEQ multiplex PCR, lists solely in-frame clones and lacks some. The table has approximately 88,000 clones, about 93% seen once. Specimen: peripheral blood, collected in the first trimester of pregnancy. These receptors were taken from a female donor with multiple sclerosis, enrolled in a pregnancy study.

The V call is TRBV5-1, the J call TRBJ2-2; 8 bases map to TRBD1. CDR1 SGHRS and CDR2 YFSETQ come from the germline V gene. This CDR3 is built from 15 residues. The V gene end was trimmed by 0 bases and the J gene end by 3 bases; junction bases not matched to a gene: 1. CDR3 in DNA: TGCGCCAGCAGCTTGGCAGGGGGCGACACCGGGGAGCTGTTTTTT. Its protein product is CASSLAGGDTGELFF.

J is TRBJ1-6 and V is TRBV7-3; D is uncertain. CDR1 and CDR2 from the germline V gene are SGHTA and FQGTGA. V shed 0 bases and J shed 10 bases, with 10 bases lying between them. CDR3 length: 14 residues. The CDR3 coding sequence is TGTGCCAGCAGCTTAACTGTGGGAGGGTCACCCCTCCACTTT. Residues: CASSLTVGGSPLHF.

This chain connects TRBV6-1 to TRBJ1-2, with a possible D match to TRBD1 (5 bases). The CDR3 is made up of 13 amino acids. The germline gives CDR1 MNHNS, CDR2 SASEGT. Trimming removed 5 bases at V and 8 bases at J, with 15 bases between. CDR3 nucleotides: TGTGCCAGCAGTCCCGAGGCAGGGTTAGGCTACACCTTC. Protein sequence: CASSPEAGLGYTF.

This chain connects TRBV7-3 to TRBJ2-6, with D possibly being TRBD2 (5 bases). The CDR3 is 16 residues long. Germline V gene data show CDR1 as SGHTA and CDR2 as FQGTGA. V gave up 2 bases and J gave up 4 bases, with 12 bases separating them. The chain's CDR3 is CASSLGLRRGANVLTF. For the CDR3, the DNA is TGTGCCAGCAGCTTAGGTCTGAGGAGGGGGGCCAACGTCCTGACTTTC. The full variable domain, with the rest looked up from reference TRBV7-3 and TRBJ2-6, is GAGVSQTPSNKVTEKGKYVELRCDPISGHTALYWYRQSLGQGPEFLIYFQGTGAADDSGLPNDRFFAVRPEGSVSTLKIQRTERGDSAVYLCASSLGLRRGANVLTFGAGSRLTVL.

The V gene is TRBV7-2, the J gene TRBJ1-4, with D perhaps TRBD1 (5 bases). The V gene's germline CDR1 is SGHTA and CDR2 FQGNSA. The CDR3 length is 16 residues. V shed 5 bases and J shed 7 bases, with 20 bases lying between them. In DNA form, the CDR3 reads TGTGCCAGCAGCGCGGGAAGGGGCAGCAATGTTGAAAAACTGTTTTTT. Protein product: CASSAGRGSNVEKLFF.

The chain combines TRBV27 with TRBJ2-6; D perhaps matches TRBD2 (5 bases). The CDR3 runs to 16 residues. From germline, CDR1 is MNHEY and CDR2 SMNVEV (reference sequence). The ends were cut back, 8 bases at V and 0 bases at J, with 14 bases in the middle. The CDR3 loop is CASLRRADSGANVLTF. Here the CDR3 DNA reads TGTGCCAGCCTTCGGCGGGCAGACTCTGGGGCCAACGTCCTGACTTTC.

This clone was counted between two and nine times. CDR3 in amino acids: CASSETGDNSPLHF. CDR3 nucleotides: TGTGCCAGTAGTGAGACAGGGGATAATTCACCCCTCCACTTT. This chain joins TRBV19 and TRBJ1-6; the match to TRBD1 covers 8 bases. Losses at the gene ends were 5 bases for V and 5 bases for J; bases not matched to a gene: 2. The CDR3 consists of 14 residues. Germline V CDR1 and CDR2: LNHDA, SQIVND (reference sequence). The full variable domain, completed using reference TRBV19 and TRBJ1-6, is DGGITQSPKYLFRKEGQNVTLSCEQNLNHDAMYWYRQDPGQGLRLIYYSQIVNDFQKGDIAEGYSVSREKKESFPLTVTSAQKNPTAFYLCASSETGDNSPLHFGNGTRLTVT.

This chain connects TRBV11-3 to TRBJ2-2; tentatively, D is TRBD2 (6 bases). The V end lost 0 bases, the J end lost 3 bases, and 8 bases lay between the germline ends. CDR1 and CDR2 from the germline V gene are SGHNT and YENEEA. The CDR3 spans 15 residues. This CDR3 is CASSLDREDTGELFF. As DNA, the CDR3 is TGTGCCAGCAGCTTAGATAGGGAGGACACCGGGGAGCTGTTTTTT.

This clone was counted once. The chain carries TRBV10-3 and TRBJ1-1; TRBD1 is a possible D gene (6 bases). The V end lost 2 bases, the J end lost 0 bases, and 13 bases lay between the germline ends. The CDR3 loop spans 16 amino acids. Germline V gives CDR1 ENHRY, CDR2 SYGVKD. In DNA, the CDR3 is TGTGCCATCAGTGAGCCGCGGACAGCCATGAACACTGAAGCTTTCTTT. Amino acids: CAISEPRTAMNTEAFF.

This clone occurred a few times. V and J are TRBV5-4 and TRBJ1-1; 10 bases align to TRBD1. V was clipped by 2 bases and J by 4 bases; unmatched bases: 8. Germline-derived CDR1 and CDR2 are SGHNT and YYREEE (reference sequence). This CDR3 has 16 residues. The CDR3 DNA is TGTGCCAGCAGCTTCCCCGGGACAGGGGAAGGCACTGAAGCTTTCTTT. Protein sequence: CASSFPGTGEGTEAFF.

This clone came up a few times. The rearrangement joins TRBV2 to TRBJ1-5, with TRBD1 as a possible D gene (6 bases). Trimming pared 6 bases from V and 4 bases from J, leaving 13 bases between. CDR1 is SNHLY, CDR2 FYNNEI, per germline. CDR3 length: 14 residues. CDR3 amino acids: CASSVRGNNQPQHF. The CDR3 coding sequence is TGTGCCAGCAGCGTCAGGGGTAATAATCAGCCCCAGCATTTT.

The chain couples TRBV7-3 to TRBJ2-1; 7 bases are shared with TRBD2. The CDR3 length is 13 residues. After removal of 5 bases from V and 8 bases from J, the junction contained 6 bases not matched to a gene. The germline V gene has CDR1 SGHTA and CDR2 FQGTGA. The DNA for the CDR3 is TGTGCCAGCAGCGAAGGGACTATGGATGAGCAGTTCTTC. As protein: CASSEGTMDEQFF.

The CDR3 region has the DNA TGTGCCAGCAGTTTAGGGGTCTCCTCTGGAAACACCATATATTTT. Its protein product is CASSLGVSSGNTIYF. This sequence joins TRBV6-5 and TRBJ1-3; TRBD1 is a possible D gene (5 bases). This CDR3 is 15 amino acids long. Looked up from germline, CDR1 is MNHEY and CDR2 is SVGAGI. V lost 4 bases and J 0 bases, leaving 10 bases between the germline ends.

This chain uses TRBV11-2 with TRBJ1-6; 7 nucleotides match TRBD1. V lost 1 base and J lost 9; bases outside the gene matches: 9. Looked up from germline, CDR1 is SGHAT and CDR2 is FQNNGV. The CDR3 spans 16 residues. As DNA, the CDR3 is TGTGCCAGCAGCTTAGGCGTCAGGGGGAATCGTTCACCCCTCCACTTT. It yields the protein CASSLGVRGNRSPLHF.

The chain employs TRBV2 and TRBJ1-2; D is uncertain. Looked up from germline, CDR1 is SNHLY and CDR2 is FYNNEI. CDR3 size: 14 residues. Trimming pared 4 bases from V and 0 bases from J, leaving 9 bases between. In DNA form, the CDR3 reads TGTGCCAGCAGTGTGGACGGGACTAACTATGGCTACACCTTC. As protein: CASSVDGTNYGYTF.

The rearrangement links TRBV7-2 to TRBJ1-5, with a possible D match to TRBD1 (6 bases). Germline-derived CDR1 and CDR2 are SGHTA and FQGNSA. The CDR3 has 12 residues. Trimming cost V 4 bases and J 5 bases, with 6 bases left between them. CDR3 nucleotides: TGTGCCAGCAGCTACAGGGATCAGCCCCAGCATTTT. It codes for CASSYRDQPQHF.

This rearrangement joins TRBV25-1 to TRBJ1-2; 7 bases fit TRBD1. Germline V CDR1 and CDR2: MGHDK, SYGVNS. The CDR3 loop spans 14 amino acids. V was clipped by 1 base and J by 5 bases; unmatched bases: 4. In DNA form, the CDR3 reads TGTGCCAGCAGTGAATTAGGGACAGTTTATGGCTACACCTTC. Translating gives CASSELGTVYGYTF.

The rearrangement uses TRBV7-9 and TRBJ1-4; D gene uncertain. Trimming stripped 1 base from V and 6 bases from J, with 9 bases between. Germline lookup yields CDR1 SEHNR and CDR2 FQNEAQ (reference sequence). This CDR3 is built from 14 residues. The CDR3 bases are TGTGCCAGCAGCTTAGGACCCGGGTATGAAAAACTGTTTTTT. It translates to CASSLGPGYEKLFF.

The chain employs TRBV9 and TRBJ2-2, with a weak D call TRBD2 (5 bases). CDR1 and CDR2 (germline): SGDLS, YYNGEE. CDR3 length: 13 amino acids. Trimming removed 3 bases at V and 4 bases at J, with 7 bases between. The CDR3 loop is CASSATSTGELFF. The DNA for the CDR3 is TGTGCCAGCAGCGCCACTAGCACCGGGGAGCTGTTTTTT.

The sample holds a few counts of this clone. The chain joins TRBV23-1 to TRBJ2-7; no firm D call. TRBV23-1 is known as an ORF, though its function is uncertain. V was pared by 4 bases and J by 5 bases, with 6 bases between. The CDR3 is made up of 11 amino acids. Here the CDR3 reads CASSPSNEQYF. CDR3 DNA: TGCGCCAGCAGTCCCTCTAACGAGCAGTACTTC.

The J gene is TRBJ1-4, the V gene TRBV11-2, with D uncertain. V lost 3 bases and J 3 bases, leaving 8 bases between the germline ends. CDR3 length: 14 residues. Per germline, CDR1 SGHAT and CDR2 FQNNGV. The CDR3 sequence: CASSFTEANEKLFF. CDR3 DNA sequence: TGTGCCAGCAGCTTCACCGAGGCTAATGAAAAACTGTTTTTT.

The V call is TRBV9, the J call TRBJ2-3, with 7 nucleotides matching TRBD1. The CDR3 has 13 amino acids. V was clipped by 5 bases and J by 0 bases; unmatched bases: 0. Germline CDR1 SGDLS, CDR2 YYNGEE. The CDR3 sequence is CASRGQSTDTQYF. CDR3 in DNA: TGTGCCAGCAGGGGACAGAGCACAGATACGCAGTATTTT.

The chain couples TRBV29-1 to TRBJ2-5, with TRBD1 matching 9 bases. V lost 3 bases to trimming and J lost 5 bases; unmatched junction nucleotides: 7. The CDR3 runs 14 residues. Germline V lookup: CDR1 SQVTM, CDR2 ANQGSEA. Here the CDR3 reads CSVETGGRRETQYF. CDR3 sequence (DNA): TGCAGCGTTGAGACAGGGGGTAGGAGGGAGACCCAGTACTTC.

V gene TRBV15 combines with J gene TRBJ2-3, with a weak D call TRBD2 (6 bases). The CDR3 runs to 14 residues. The germline V gene has CDR1 LNHNV and CDR2 YYDKDF (reference sequence). V shed 1 base and J shed 2 bases, with 7 bases lying between them. CDR3 sequence (DNA): TGTGCCACCAGCAGAGCGGGACTCACAGATACGCAGTATTTT. As protein: CATSRAGLTDTQYF.

This chain connects TRBV5-1 to TRBJ1-2, with 9 bases lining up with TRBD1. The CDR3 is made up of 14 amino acids. CDR1 SGHRS and CDR2 YFSETQ come from the germline V gene. With V trimmed by 3 bases and J by 8 bases, 8 bases remained unmatched. The CDR3 loop is CASSSGQGPLGYTF. As DNA, the CDR3 is TGCGCCAGCAGCTCGGGACAGGGCCCTTTGGGCTACACCTTC.

The V gene is TRBV6-1, the J gene TRBJ2-2; D is undetermined. Germline V gives CDR1 MNHNS, CDR2 SASEGT. Trimming took off 8 bases at V and 7 bases at J, with 5 bases between the two ends. This CDR3 contains 10 residues. In DNA form, the CDR3 reads TGTGCCAGCGGCTTCGGGGAGCTGTTTTTT. As protein: CASGFGELFF.

This sequence joins TRBV28 and TRBJ1-1; maybe TRBD1 (5 bases). This CDR3 spans 13 amino acids. Trimming took off 5 bases at V and 5 bases at J, with 12 bases between the two ends. The germline V gene has CDR1 MDHEN and CDR2 SYDVKM. This CDR3 reads CASSPQGDTEAFF. The CDR3 DNA sequence: TGTGCCAGCAGTCCCCAGGGTGATACTGAAGCTTTCTTT.

This clone was detected once. The chain joins TRBV6-1 to TRBJ1-3; 9 nucleotides align to TRBD1. J lost 5 bases, V lost 4 bases, and 3 bases had no gene match. Germline lookup yields CDR1 MNHNS and CDR2 SASEGT. There are 14 residues in the CDR3. The CDR3 spells CASSVTGGRNTIYF. The CDR3 DNA is TGTGCCAGCAGTGTTACAGGGGGCCGAAACACCATATATTTT.

The gene calls are TRBV2 and TRBJ1-2; D remains unclear. Trimming removed 6 bases from V and 2 bases from J, with 10 bases in between. CDR3 length: 13 amino acids. Germline CDR1 SNHLY, CDR2 FYNNEI. CDR3 region: CASSRALNYGYTF. CDR3 nucleotide sequence: TGTGCCAGCAGCCGAGCTTTGAACTATGGCTACACCTTC.

The chain joins TRBV6-1 to TRBJ1-1; 7 positions agree with TRBD1. CDR1 and CDR2 (germline): MNHNS, SASEGT. This CDR3 has 14 residues. V was clipped by 3 bases and J by 3 bases; unmatched bases: 4. CDR3 region: CASSDGQEYTEAFF. CDR3 DNA sequence: TGTGCCAGCAGTGATGGACAGGAATACACTGAAGCTTTCTTT.